Listed here is a single T cell receptor beta chain. The antigen is unknown. The data were taken from a study of cytomegalovirus exposure and HLA in healthy donors. PCR involved 60 Vbeta and 13 Jbeta primers. Sequencing used immunoSEQ multiplex PCR; TCRdb keeps in-frame clones, though not all of them. The sample consists of around 90,000 clones, 86% of them appearing once. This CDR3 is 13 amino acids long. Germline CDR1 and CDR2: MNHEY and SMNVEV (reference sequence). The trim removed 7 bases at V and 7 bases at J, leaving 10 bases unmatched. Study-wide results and caveats: In a later analysis, compared with equally common non-associated chains, HLA-associated beta chains were more expanded. Earlier analysis yielded a pattern in which most TCR beta V segments were productive about 90% or about 30% of the time.

V and J are TRBV27 and TRBJ2-7, with 7 nucleotides matching TRBD2. Sequences were obtained from PBMCs. The receptor was isolated from a man in his thirties or forties in good health and CMV-seropositive. The CDR3 sequence: CASNLSPGGEQYF. In DNA, the CDR3 is TGTGCCAGCAACCTTTCCCCCGGGGGGGAGCAGTACTTC.